This record concerns one T cell receptor (beta chain) sequence. The germline gives CDR1 SGHAT, CDR2 FQNNGV. The length of the CDR3 is 17 residues. V lost 3 bases and J 4 bases, leaving 20 bases between the germline ends. Sequenced by immunoSEQ multiplex PCR; TCRdb stores in-frame clones only, minus some. The sample holds 36,000 or so clones; roughly 92% are singletons and the top ten take around 1.3%. This entry comes from a study of T cell changes during pregnancy in multiple sclerosis. Material: PBMCs (not recorded whether the cells were cultured). This rearrangement joins TRBV11-2 to TRBJ2-3; D ambiguous. The clonotype comes from a female donor with multiple sclerosis, enrolled in a pregnancy study. The CDR3: CASSLSQDALSPDTQYF. DNA for the CDR3: TGTGCCAGCAGCTTGAGTCAGGACGCCTTAAGCCCAGATACGCAGTATTTT. The variable domain in full, completed from reference TRBV11-2 and TRBJ2-3, reads EAGVAQSPRYKIIEKRQSVAFWCNPISGHATLYWYQQILGQGPKLLIQFQNNGVVDDSQLPKDRFSAERLKGVDSTLKIQPAKLEDSAVYLCASSLSQDALSPDTQYFGPGTRLTVL.